Each of the 13 T cell receptor beta chains below was sequenced from the same sample in a study of blood T cell repertoires in COVID-19. This table comes from immunoSEQ multiplex PCR, and its TCRdb copy is limited to in-frame clones, with some not included. The table includes roughly 190,000 clones, roughly nine tenths detected once. Source material: peripheral blood. The receptors here all came from a woman in her fifties or sixties with COVID-19, enrolled during active disease.

The rearrangement uses TRBV4-1 and TRBJ2-1; no clear D gene. In germline, CDR1 is MGHRA, CDR2 YSYEKL. Trimming cost V 3 bases and J 6 bases, with 12 bases left between them. The CDR3 extends over 14 amino acids. CDR3 residues: CASSHPDIRNEQFF. The CDR3 DNA reads TGCGCCAGCAGCCACCCTGACATACGCAATGAGCAGTTCTTC.

J is TRBJ1-2 and V is TRBV19; TRBD1 aligns across 9 bases. Trimming cost V 7 bases and J 6 bases; bases outside gene matches: 6. Germline V gene sequence: CDR1 LNHDA, CDR2 SQIVND (reference sequence). CDR3 size: 13 residues. The CDR3 sequence: CASNLNRGHGYTF. For the CDR3, the DNA is TGTGCCAGTAACCTCAACAGGGGGCATGGCTACACCTTC.

The rearrangement links TRBV7-3 to TRBJ1-2; TRBD1 matches at 8 bases. Germline CDR1 reads SGHTA; CDR2 reads FQGTGA. The CDR3 runs to 17 residues. Losses at the gene ends were 2 bases for V and 4 bases for J; bases not matched to a gene: 12. CDR3 bases: TGTGCCAGCAGCTTAGAGGGTCGGCAGGGGGCGAGCTATGGCTACACCTTC. Amino acids: CASSLEGRQGASYGYTF.

The sample holds one count of this clone. The rearrangement uses TRBV30 and TRBJ1-1, with D possibly TRBD1 on 5 matching bases. Germline loops: CDR1 GTSNPN, CDR2 SVGIG (reference sequence). The CDR3 length is 11 residues. V was pared by 1 base and J by 7 bases, with 7 bases between. CDR3: CAWSGQFEAFF. Written as DNA, the CDR3 is TGTGCCTGGAGTGGACAGTTTGAAGCTTTCTTT. Full variable domain (outside the CDR3, taken from reference TRBV30 and TRBJ1-1): SQTIHQWPATLVQPVGSPLSLECTVEGTSNPNLYWYRQAAGRGLQLLFYSVGIGQISSEVPQNLSASRPQDRQFILSSKKLLLSDSGFYLCAWSGQFEAFFGQGTRLTVV.

This clone has a single count. The chain couples TRBV19 to TRBJ2-3, with D tentatively TRBD2 (5 bases). V dropped 5 bases and J dropped 5 bases, with 17 bases sitting between them. Per the germline V gene, CDR1 is LNHDA and CDR2 is SQIVND (reference sequence). CDR3 length: 15 residues. In nucleotides, the CDR3 is TGTGCCAGTAGTGAGCTGGGGAGAAGAGGAGATACGCAGTATTTT. Residues: CASSELGRRGDTQYF.

J is TRBJ1-2 and V is TRBV5-6; D perhaps matches TRBD1 (6 bases). Germline assignment: CDR1 SGHDT and CDR2 YYEEEE. The CDR3 extends over 14 amino acids. Trimming took off 2 bases at V and 0 bases at J, with 8 bases between the two ends. The chain's CDR3 is CASSFGQPNYGYTF. CDR3 coding DNA: TGTGCCAGCAGCTTTGGACAGCCTAACTATGGCTACACCTTC.

The V and J genes are TRBV6-5 and TRBJ1-1; 7 nucleotides agree with TRBD1. The CDR3 is 12 amino acids. Germline CDR1 reads MNHEY; CDR2 reads SVGAGI. The V segment lost 6 bases and the J segment 9 bases; nucleotides outside the gene matches: 7. CDR3 sequence (DNA): TGTGCCAGCAGGCGAGAGACAGGGCAAGCTTTCTTT. Translated: CASRRETGQAFF.

The rearrangement uses TRBV7-9 and TRBJ1-1, with D possibly matching TRBD1 (5 bases). CDR1 is SEHNR, CDR2 FQNEAQ, per germline (reference sequence). This CDR3 comprises 15 residues. The V end lost 0 bases, the J end lost 2 bases, and 10 bases lay between the germline ends. The CDR3 spells CASSLARTTNTEAFF. CDR3 in DNA: TGTGCCAGCAGCTTAGCGAGGACAACCAACACTGAAGCTTTCTTT.

This rearrangement joins TRBV7-9 to TRBJ1-2; 9 positions agree with TRBD1. Per the germline V gene, CDR1 is SEHNR and CDR2 is FQNEAQ (reference sequence). The CDR3 covers 15 residues. V was clipped by 1 base and J by 8 bases; unmatched bases: 8. CDR3 amino acids: CASSLGRTGVGGYTF. DNA of the CDR3: TGTGCCAGCAGCTTAGGTCGGACAGGGGTGGGAGGCTACACCTTC.

The genes are TRBV6-5 and TRBJ2-7; perhaps TRBD2 as D (6 bases). CDR1 is MNHEY, CDR2 SVGAGI, per germline. This CDR3 comprises 15 residues. Trimming took 7 bases from V and 1 from J, leaving 17 bases between them. The CDR3 loop is CASNPGVADSYEQYF. DNA of the CDR3: TGTGCCAGCAACCCCGGGGTAGCGGATTCCTACGAGCAGTACTTC.

The chain couples TRBV11-3 to TRBJ2-7; the D is unclear. This CDR3 contains 15 residues. Trimming removed 5 bases from V and 0 bases from J, with 14 bases in between. CDR1 is SGHNT and CDR2 is YENEEA in the germline V gene. The CDR3 DNA follows: TGTGCCAGCAGCCTAAGACGGAGTAACTCCTACGAGCAGTACTTC. Its protein is CASSLRRSNSYEQYF.

The table lists this clone with a few counts. V gene TRBV28 combines with J gene TRBJ2-7, with a weak D call TRBD1 (6 bases). The length of the CDR3 is 12 residues. CDR1 MDHEN and CDR2 SYDVKM come from the germline V gene. Trimming cost V 6 bases and J 2 bases, with 8 bases left between them. CDR3 in DNA: TGTGCCAGCAGCTACAGGGCCTACGAGCAGTACTTC. As protein: CASSYRAYEQYF.

J is TRBJ2-2 and V is TRBV5-1, with a tentative D call TRBD1 (5 bases). The CDR3 has 16 amino acids. Trimming pared 1 base from V and 1 base from J, leaving 11 bases between. Germline V gives CDR1 SGHRS, CDR2 YFSETQ. CDR3 sequence reads: CASSLLPGQNTGELFF. The DNA of the CDR3 is TGCGCCAGCAGCTTGTTACCAGGACAGAACACCGGGGAGCTGTTTTTT.